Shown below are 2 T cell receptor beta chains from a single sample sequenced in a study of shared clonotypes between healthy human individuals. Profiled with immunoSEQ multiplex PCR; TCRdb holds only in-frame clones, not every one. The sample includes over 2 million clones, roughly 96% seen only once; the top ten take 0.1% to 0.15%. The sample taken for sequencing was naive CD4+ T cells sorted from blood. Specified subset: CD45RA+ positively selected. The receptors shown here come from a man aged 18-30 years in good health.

CDR3 in DNA: TGTGCCAGCAGCTCCTGGGACACCAATCAGCCCCAGCATTTT. The encoded protein is CASSSWDTNQPQHF. V gene TRBV7-2 combines with J gene TRBJ1-5, with D tentatively TRBD1 (6 bases). The CDR3 loop spans 14 amino acids. Trimming shortened V by 4 bases and J by 3 bases, and 10 bases separated the two germline ends. Germline CDR1 SGHTA, CDR2 FQGNSA.

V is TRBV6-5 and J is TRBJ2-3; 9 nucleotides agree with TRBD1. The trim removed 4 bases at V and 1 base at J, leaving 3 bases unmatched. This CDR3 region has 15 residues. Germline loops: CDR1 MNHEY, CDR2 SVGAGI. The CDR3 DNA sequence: TGTGCCAGCAGTTTACAGGGGGCTGGCACAGATACGCAGTATTTT. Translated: CASSLQGAGTDTQYF.